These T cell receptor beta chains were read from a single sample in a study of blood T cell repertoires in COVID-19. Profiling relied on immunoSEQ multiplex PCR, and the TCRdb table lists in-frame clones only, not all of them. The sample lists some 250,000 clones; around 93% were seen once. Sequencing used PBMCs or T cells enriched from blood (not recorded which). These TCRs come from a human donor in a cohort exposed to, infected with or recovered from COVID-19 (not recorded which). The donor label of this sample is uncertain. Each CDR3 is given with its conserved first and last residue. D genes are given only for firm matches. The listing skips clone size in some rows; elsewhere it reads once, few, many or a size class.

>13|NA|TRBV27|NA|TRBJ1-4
TGTGCCACTTCCCGGGGAGCGGATGAAAAACTGTTTTTT
CATSRGADEKLFF
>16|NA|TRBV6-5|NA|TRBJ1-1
TGTGCCAGCAGTTTTTTGGGGAGAGGTGGGGACACTGAAGCTTTCTTT
CASSFLGRGGDTEAFF
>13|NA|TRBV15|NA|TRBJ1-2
TGTGCCACCAGCCGGAGGAGAGTTGATGGCTACACCTTC
CATSRRRVDGYTF
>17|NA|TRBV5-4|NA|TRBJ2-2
TGTGCCAGCAGCCGCCTCACCGTCTCGGCGAACACCGGGGAGCTGTTTTTT
CASSRLTVSANTGELFF
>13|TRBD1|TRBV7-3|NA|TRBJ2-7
TGTGCCAGCAGCCCGGGACAGGGCTACGAGCAGTACTTC
CASSPGQGYEQYF
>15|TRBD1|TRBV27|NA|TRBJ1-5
TGTGCCAGCAGTTTCTGGGGACAGGGCGGCCAGCCCCAGCATTTT
CASSFWGQGGQPQHF
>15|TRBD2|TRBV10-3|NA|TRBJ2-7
TGTGCCATCACCCGGACTAGCGGGGAGTCCTACGAGCAGTACTTC
CAITRTSGESYEQYF
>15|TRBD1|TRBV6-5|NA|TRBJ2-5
TGTGCCAGCAGTAGGGGACAGACCACCCAAGAGACCCAGTACTTC
CASSRGQTTQETQYF
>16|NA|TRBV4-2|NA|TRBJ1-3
TGTGCCAGCAGCCAAGATCGGGCGGGGGGAGGAAACACCATATATTTT
CASSQDRAGGGNTIYF
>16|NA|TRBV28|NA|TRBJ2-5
TGTGCCAGCAGTTCCTCGCGGTTAGAGGGGGACGAGACCCAGTACTTC
CASSSSRLEGDETQYF
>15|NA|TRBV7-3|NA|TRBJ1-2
TGTGCCAGCAGCTTAACGTTCCGGGAAATCTCGGGCTACACCTTC
CASSLTFREISGYTF
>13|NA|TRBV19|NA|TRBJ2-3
TGTGCCAGTAGTAATCCAGGGGAGGATACGCAGTATTTT
CASSNPGEDTQYF
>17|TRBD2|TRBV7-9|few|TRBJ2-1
TGTGCCAGCAGCCTGCCGGGACTAGCGGGGGCACACAATGAGCAGTTCTTC
CASSLPGLAGAHNEQFF
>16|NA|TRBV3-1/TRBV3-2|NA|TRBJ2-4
TGTGCCAGCAGCCCAACCCCCAGGGGCCCCAAAAACATTCAGTACTTC
CASSPTPRGPKNIQYF